These T cell receptor beta chains were read from a single sample in a study of blood T cell repertoires in COVID-19. Clones were read by immunoSEQ multiplex PCR, and TCRdb kept only the in-frame ones, dropping some. The sample includes nearly 55,000 clones, just under 80% of them seen just once. Sequenced: peripheral blood. These receptors came from a human donor with active or convalescent COVID-19. The donor label of this sample is uncertain. Each CDR3 is given with its conserved first and last residue. The D gene is left open where the match is weak. Clone size is shown for a subset of rows, as once, few, many or a class of expanded clone.

TRBJ2-7,-,TRBV30,TRBD2,CAWVLAGSSYEQYF,TGTGCCTGGGTCCTAGCGGGGAGCTCCTACGAGCAGTACTTC
TRBJ2-5,-,TRBV12-2,-,CASRFTEETQYF,TGTGCAAGTCGCTTCACGGAAGAGACCCAGTACTTC
TRBJ2-1,-,TRBV19,-,CASATRPNEQFF,TGTGCCAGTGCAACTAGACCCAATGAGCAGTTCTTC
TRBJ2-7,-,TRBV2,TRBD2,CASILAGSSYEQYF,TGTGCCAGCATCCTAGCGGGGAGCTCCTACGAGCAGTACTTC
TRBJ2-7,-,TRBV5-1,TRBD2,CASSLARPVGTSFTYEQYF,TGCGCCAGCAGCTTGGCCCGACCGGTGGGGACTAGCTTTACCTACGAGCAGTACTTC
TRBJ2-7,-,TRBV27,TRBD2,CASSLRGRASYEQYF,TGTGCCAGCAGTTTGAGAGGGAGGGCCTCCTACGAGCAGTACTTC
TRBJ1-1,-,TRBV5-1,TRBD1,CASSLARGQGPEAFF,TGCGCCAGCAGCTTGGCTCGTGGACAGGGGCCTGAAGCTTTCTTT
TRBJ2-5,once,TRBV11-3,-,CASSHPRSGQETQYF,TGTGCCAGCAGCCATCCTAGAAGCGGCCAAGAGACCCAGTACTTC
TRBJ2-2,-,TRBV7-3,-,CASSLGFGAGELFF,-
TRBJ2-3,-,TRBV4-2,TRBD1,CASSQGLGGRGTDTQYF,TGTGCCAGCAGCCAAGGGTTAGGGGGCAGGGGCACAGATACGCAGTATTTT
TRBJ1-6,-,TRBV5-1,-,CASSLEGAHNSPLHF,TGCGCCAGCAGCTTGGAAGGGGCACATAATTCACCCCTCCACTTT
TRBJ2-3,-,TRBV2,TRBD1,CASSEALGTGADTQYF,TGTGCCAGCAGTGAAGCGCTTGGGACAGGGGCAGATACGCAGTATTTT
TRBJ1-2,-,TRBV28,-,CASSFGQNYGYTF,TGTGCCAGCAGTTTCGGACAGAACTATGGCTACACCTTC
TRBJ2-1,-,TRBV7-2,TRBD2,CASSPGGLAGEYEQFF,TGTGCCAGCAGCCCTGGGGGACTAGCGGGAGAGTATGAGCAGTTCTTC
TRBJ1-5,-,TRBV3-1/TRBV3-2,-,CASSQSSLRGGGNQPQHF,TGTGCCAGCAGCCAAAGTAGCCTTCGCGGGGGGGGAAATCAGCCCCAGCATTTT
TRBJ1-2,-,TRBV13,-,CASSLGEAYGYTF,TGTGCCAGCAGCCTAGGGGAGGCTTATGGCTACACCTTC
TRBJ2-5,once,TRBV7-6,-,CASSSRMETQYF,TGTGCCAGCAGCTCGAGAATGGAGACCCAGTACTTC
TRBJ2-1,-,TRBV11-1,-,CASSFPTGTGNEQFF,TGTGCCAGCAGCTTCCCCACAGGTACGGGCAATGAGCAGTTCTTC
TRBJ2-7,-,TRBV3-1/TRBV3-2,TRBD2,CASSQDWGRERGILEQYF,TGTGCCAGCAGCCAAGATTGGGGCCGAGAGCGGGGCATTTTGGAGCAGTACTTC
TRBJ1-2,-,TRBV6-6,-,CASTKEKVNYGYTF,TGTGCCAGCACTAAGGAGAAGGTTAACTATGGCTACACCTTC
TRBJ2-7,once,TRBV4-1,TRBD1,CASSQGQGGNEQYF,TGCGCCAGCAGCCAGGGACAGGGAGGGAACGAGCAGTACTTC
TRBJ2-5,-,TRBV21-1,-,CASSIKEVGVGEETQYF,TGTGCCAGCAGCATTAAGGAGGTCGGGGTAGGCGAAGAGACCCAGTACTTC
TRBJ1-2,few,TRBV24-1,TRBD1,CATSDPGQGDNYGYTF,TGTGCCACCAGTGATCCAGGACAGGGGGATAACTATGGCTACACCTTC
TRBJ1-6,-,TRBV9,-,CASSSLNSPLHF,TGTGCCAGCAGCTCCCTTAATTCACCCCTCCACTTT
TRBJ2-5,-,TRBV28,TRBD2,CASSSAGVPKEETQYF,TGTGCCAGCAGTTCGGCGGGAGTGCCTAAGGAAGAGACCCAGTACTTC
TRBJ2-2,-,TRBV27,-,CASSRPGTGELFF,TGTGCCAGCAGTCGCCCGGGGACCGGGGAGCTGTTTTTT
TRBJ1-5,-,TRBV18,-,CASSTDSSRPQHF,TGTGCCAGCTCAACGGACAGCAGCAGGCCCCAGCATTTT
TRBJ2-7,-,TRBV3-1/TRBV3-2,-,CASSHLDRKPYEQYF,TGTGCCAGCAGCCATCTCGACAGGAAACCCTACGAGCAGTACTTC
TRBJ2-3,-,TRBV9,-,CASSPRVRGGTDTQYF,TGTGCCAGCAGCCCCCGTGTCCGGGGTGGCACAGATACGCAGTATTTT
TRBJ1-2,few,TRBV19,TRBD1,CASSKVTGEYGYTF,TGTGCCAGTAGTAAAGTCACAGGGGAATATGGCTACACCTTC
TRBJ2-7,-,TRBV29-1,TRBD1,CSGGTGLAEQYF,TGCAGCGGCGGGACAGGGTTGGCCGAGCAGTACTTC
TRBJ1-2,-,TRBV5-8,TRBD1,CASSLDDRGLSYTF,TGTGCCAGCAGCTTGGACGACAGGGGTCTAAGCTACACCTTC
TRBJ1-4,-,TRBV15,-,CATSFVLSTNEKLFF,TGTGCCACCAGCTTCGTTCTTTCAACTAATGAAAAACTGTTTTTT
TRBJ2-2,-,TRBV4-1,-,CASSQVGGRGTGELFF,TGCGCCAGCAGCCAAGTCGGGGGACGTGGCACCGGGGAGCTGTTTTTT
TRBJ2-3,-,TRBV5-1,TRBD2,CASSPPRERRKADTQYF,TGCGCCAGCAGCCCCCCGCGGGAGAGGAGAAAGGCAGATACGCAGTATTTT
TRBJ2-7,-,TRBV29-1,TRBD1,CSVGPGTGWTEQYF,TGCAGCGTTGGGCCCGGGACAGGGTGGACCGAGCAGTACTTC
TRBJ2-3,-,TRBV4-1,-,CASSHLGSGDTDTQYF,TGCGCCAGCAGCCACCTAGGTAGCGGAGACACAGATACGCAGTATTTT
TRBJ2-1,-,TRBV7-2,-,CASSIHGGNDEQFF,TGTGCCAGCAGCATCCATGGCGGGAACGATGAGCAGTTCTTC
TRBJ1-4,-,TRBV2,-,CASRGGEWEKLFF,TGTGCCAGCAGGGGAGGGGAGTGGGAAAAACTGTTTTTT
TRBJ2-2,once,TRBV19,TRBD2,CASSFEREWTGELFF,TGTGCCAGTAGTTTCGAGCGGGAGTGGACCGGGGAGCTGTTTTTT
TRBJ2-1,-,TRBV11-3,TRBD2,CASSRSVAGGNEQFF,TGTGCCAGCAGCCGCTCGGTAGCGGGAGGCAATGAGCAGTTCTTC